Detailed here is one T cell receptor (beta chain). What it binds is unknown. Then a second PCR, running about 7 to 11 cycles, was carried out with a sample-barcoded 5' primer and a J-beta primer mix. One entry per CDR3 protein, called by TCRdb with MiXCR from the 5' RACE reads. This sample has roughly 800,000 distinct CDR3 sequences, with 30% to 45% found just once. CDR3 length: 16 residues. The J segment lost 11 bases and the V segment lost 2 bases, leaving 12 bases of the junction unmatched. CDR1 and CDR2 from the germline V gene are SGHTA and FQGNSA. The record originates from a study of blood T cells in healthy people across ages. About the research overall: Capture via template switching afforded approximately one barcoded beta molecule per two T cells.

Broader study findings: Investigators treated diversity estimates from one million T cells as underestimates.

This chain connects TRBV7-2 to TRBJ2-5; 12 bases are shared with TRBD2. Sequencing was performed on blood. The source is a man younger than 35 in good health. CDR3 in DNA: TGTGCCAGCAGCTTAACTAGCGGGGGGACCTACAATGAGCAGTACTTC. Its translation is CASSLTSGGTYNEQYF.